This T cell receptor (beta chain) was observed in a study of T-cell reconstitution after alpha-beta-depleted transplantation in children. Broader study findings: Expanded clones from the graft, numbering several hundred, reportedly supplied alpha-beta T cells about two months after transplant. Recipient T cells and thymic progenitors that survived gave rise to the high TCRbeta diversity observed at day 60 in some patients. One year post-transplant, T-cell counts and diversity were largely derived from T cells produced anew.

Preparation of the TCRbeta library involved a method that used unique molecular identifiers. TCRdb passed the PCR reads through MiXCR, listing each CDR3 protein once. The sample consists of around 700,000 distinct CDR3 sequences, about an eighth of them appearing once. The V and J ends lost 4 bases and 2 bases, in that order; junction bases with no gene match: 13. There are 17 residues in the CDR3. Germline lookup yields CDR1 SQVTM and CDR2 ANQGSEA. A note on this clonotype: Its antigen is currently unknown.

This specimen was PBMCs, taken before TCRalphabeta/CD19-depleted stem cell transplant. The chain combines TRBV29-1 with TRBJ2-2; 7 nucleotides align to TRBD1. The clonotype was recovered from a girl aged 2 to 9 with congenital amegakaryocytic thrombocytopenia, due to receive a stem cell transplant. CDR3 sequence reads: CSVVFHRQGRNTGELFF. The DNA for the CDR3 is TGCAGCGTTGTATTCCATCGACAGGGCCGAAACACCGGGGAGCTGTTTTTT.